The T cell receptor beta chain under discussion was sequenced for a study of blood T cell repertoires in COVID-19. As for the study in general: PBMCs, B-cell-depleted T cells, or T cells provided the cDNA or gDNA that made up the material.

The data were produced by immunoSEQ multiplex PCR, yet TCRdb's version contains in-frame clones alone and is incomplete. The sample yields roughly 160,000 clones, about four fifths seen once. The V gene's germline CDR1 is MNHEY and CDR2 SMNVEV (reference sequence). CDR3 length: 14 amino acids. J was trimmed by 5 bases and V by 8 bases; bases with no gene match: 6. The rearrangement links TRBV27 to TRBJ2-1; 10 bases agree with TRBD2. This receptor was identified in an elderly woman with COVID-19, enrolled during active disease. Sequenced: peripheral blood. The CDR3 reads CASGGLAAHNEQFF. Here the CDR3 DNA reads TGTGCCAGCGGCGGACTAGCGGCCCACAATGAGCAGTTCTTC.